These 21 T cell receptor beta chains share one sample of origin, sequenced in a study of cytomegalovirus exposure and HLA in healthy donors (dated by TCRdb to about 2017). Libraries came from the immunoSEQ multiplex PCR assay. For the multiplex PCR, a mixture combining 60 forward primers for TCR Vbeta segments and 13 reverse primers for TCR Jbeta segments was used. This immuneACCESS table, as held by TCRdb, lists in-frame sequences with V and J called but not all clones. Of the missing ones, under half trace to an unresolved V gene in checked studies; the others have no known cause. This sample gives some 130,000 clones in total; 60% to 80% of them show up just once. Around 2.2% of the sample comes from the top ten. The sequenced material came from PBMCs. These receptors were collected from a man aged 25-45 years in good health and CMV-seronegative.

This rearrangement joins TRBV6-6 to TRBJ1-2; D remains ambiguous. V lost 0 bases, J lost 6 bases, and 8 bases lay in between. Looked up from germline, CDR1 is MNHNY and CDR2 is SVGAGI (reference sequence). The CDR3 totals 13 residues. CDR3 nucleotide sequence: TGTGCCAGCAGTTACTCGAGGAGTGATGGCTACACCTTC. Amino acids: CASSYSRSDGYTF.

This clone was counted a single time. This chain joins TRBV28 and TRBJ1-1; D is perhaps TRBD1 (5 bases). The V gene lost 1 base and the J gene lost 4 bases, with 10 bases spanning the gap. The CDR3 has 14 residues. Germline V gene data show CDR1 as MDHEN and CDR2 as SYDVKM. The CDR3 protein is CASSLSQGGTEAFF. The CDR3, as DNA: TGTGCCAGCAGTTTATCCCAGGGAGGCACTGAAGCTTTCTTT.

V usage is TRBV5-1 and J usage is TRBJ2-1; 12 positions agree with TRBD1. V gave up 2 bases and J gave up 7 bases; unmatched junction bases: 10. Germline assignment: CDR1 SGHRS and CDR2 YFSETQ. The CDR3 sequence is 17 residues long. CDR3 sequence (DNA): TGCGCCAGCAGCTTACCGGGACAGGGGGCGGCGAGTAATGAGCAGTTCTTC. The encoded protein is CASSLPGQGAASNEQFF.

The rearrangement joins TRBV5-1 to TRBJ2-2, with 7 positions matching TRBD2. CDR3 size: 14 residues. The germline V gene encodes CDR1 SGHRS and CDR2 YFSETQ. V lost 5 bases to trimming and J lost 4 bases; unmatched junction nucleotides: 5. In nucleotides, the CDR3 is TGCGCCAGCAGGCGGGAGAGCGGCACCGGGGAGCTGTTTTTT. Its protein product is CASRRESGTGELFF.

The rearrangement links TRBV18 to TRBJ2-4; 9 nucleotides match TRBD1. Trimming took 5 bases from V and 2 from J; bases not matched to a gene: 7. The CDR3 length is 16 residues. Germline V gives CDR1 KGHSH, CDR2 LQKENI. CDR3 sequence: CASSEGTGQTKNIQYF. In DNA, the CDR3 is TGTGCCAGCTCAGAAGGGACAGGGCAAACCAAAAACATTCAGTACTTC.

The chain joins TRBV28 to TRBJ1-1, with 7 nucleotides matching TRBD1. This CDR3 spans 12 amino acids. Looked up from germline, CDR1 is MDHEN and CDR2 is SYDVKM. V lost 4 bases and J lost 7; bases outside the gene matches: 3. The CDR3 DNA reads TGTGCCAGCAGTTCCCAGGGGGTTGAAGCTTTCTTT. It encodes CASSSQGVEAFF.

This clone has more than one count but fewer than ten. The V and J genes are TRBV2 and TRBJ2-5; no clear D gene. Germline-derived CDR1 and CDR2 are SNHLY and FYNNEI. CDR3 size: 11 residues. V lost 7 bases to trimming and J lost 0 bases, with 3 bases between them. The CDR3 loop reads CASTYQETQYF. CDR3 coding DNA: TGTGCCAGCACGTACCAAGAGACCCAGTACTTC.

This chain links TRBV28 with TRBJ1-2, with 9 bases lining up with TRBD1. There are 14 residues in the CDR3. The germline V gene has CDR1 MDHEN and CDR2 SYDVKM. V lost 7 bases, J lost 1 base, and 4 bases stayed unmatched. In DNA form, the CDR3 reads TGTGCCAGCATCTGGGGACAGGGTAACTATGGCTACACCTTC. Protein sequence: CASIWGQGNYGYTF.

There are a few counts of this clone. CDR3 sequence: CASSTTGDLAEAFF. The CDR3 DNA reads as TGTGCCAGCAGCACGACAGGGGATCTCGCTGAAGCTTTCTTT. J is TRBJ1-1 and V is TRBV7-9; 8 nucleotides agree with TRBD1. The CDR3 totals 14 residues. V lost 5 bases to trimming and J lost 6 bases; unmatched junction nucleotides: 8. The germline CDR1 and CDR2 sequences are SEHNR and FQNEAQ (reference sequence).

Regarding this clone: Germline and junction disagree at one end, which may indicate a read error. The chain uses TRBV5-1 and TRBJ2-7, with 8 bases fitting TRBD1. Germline-derived CDR1 and CDR2 are SGHRS and YFSETQ. CDR3 length: 13 residues. CDR3 amino acids: CASSLIDRGVQDF. In DNA, the CDR3 is TGCGCCAGCAGCTTAATTGACAGGGGTGTTCAGGACTTC.

This chain links TRBV6-6 with TRBJ2-7; possible D gene TRBD2, 7 bases. This CDR3 spans 16 amino acids. CDR1 MNHNY and CDR2 SVGAGI come from the germline V gene (reference sequence). The germline V and J ends were trimmed by 2 bases and 3 bases, with 17 bases remaining between them. The CDR3 is CASSYPAGAGSYEQYF. In nucleotides, the CDR3 is TGTGCCAGCAGTTACCCCGCGGGGGCGGGGAGCTACGAGCAGTACTTC.

V is TRBV19 and J is TRBJ1-1; the match to TRBD1 covers 7 bases. Per the germline V gene, CDR1 is LNHDA and CDR2 is SQIVND (reference sequence). V trimming: 5 bases; J trimming: 11 bases; junction bases outside the gene matches: 17. This CDR3 comprises 15 residues. The CDR3 region has the DNA TGTGCCAGTAGTCTACAGGGGTGGGGGTCTTATTTGGCTTTCTTT. Residues: CASSLQGWGSYLAFF.

The V call is TRBV18, the J call TRBJ1-5, with no clear D. V lost 3 bases to trimming and J lost 2 bases, with 2 bases between them. The CDR3 spans 12 residues. Germline CDR1 is KGHSH and CDR2 is LQKENI. The CDR3, as DNA: TGTGCCAGCTCACCCGGCAATCAGCCCCAGCATTTT. Its protein product is CASSPGNQPQHF.

J is TRBJ2-7 and V is TRBV5-1; tentatively, D is TRBD1 (5 bases). V dropped 1 base and J dropped 1 base, with 9 bases sitting between them. Germline V gene data show CDR1 as SGHRS and CDR2 as YFSETQ. The CDR3 length is 14 residues. The CDR3 nucleotides read TGCGCCAGCAGCTTGTACAGGACGTCCTACGAGCAGTACTTC. Translated: CASSLYRTSYEQYF.

The rearrangement joins TRBV30 to TRBJ1-1, with 7 bases identical to TRBD1. The germline V gene encodes CDR1 GTSNPN and CDR2 SVGIG (reference sequence). V dropped 0 bases and J dropped 2; count of bases not matched to a gene: 6. The CDR3 extends over 15 amino acids. The CDR3 sequence: CAWSVLDRPNTEAFF. Written as DNA, the CDR3 is TGTGCCTGGAGTGTACTGGACAGGCCCAACACTGAAGCTTTCTTT.

The CDR3 region is CASSSGTFGGTQYF. DNA for the CDR3: TGTGCCAGCAGTTCCGGGACTTTTGGGGGTACGCAGTATTTT. The V and J genes are TRBV2 and TRBJ2-3; possible D gene TRBD2, 6 bases. Trimming pared 5 bases from V and 8 bases from J, leaving 17 bases between. Germline V CDR1 and CDR2: SNHLY, FYNNEI. The CDR3 runs to 14 residues.

The rearrangement links TRBV5-1 to TRBJ1-4; 8 nucleotides line up with TRBD1. The CDR3 contains 16 residues. The V gene's germline CDR1 is SGHRS and CDR2 YFSETQ. Germline trimming cut 3 bases from V and 6 bases from J; bases unmatched to any gene: 10. CDR3 DNA sequence: TGCGCCAGCAGCTCCAGTGGACAGGGAAGCTATGAAAAACTGTTTTTT. Translating gives CASSSSGQGSYEKLFF.

Here the CDR3 DNA reads TGTGCCAGCAGTGACCCCGACAGGCTCGCAACTAATGAAAAACTGTTTTTT. This sequence encodes CASSDPDRLATNEKLFF. This rearrangement joins TRBV25-1 to TRBJ1-4; perhaps TRBD1 as D (6 bases). Germline V gene lookup returns CDR1 MGHDK and CDR2 SYGVNS. Trimming cost V 3 bases and J 0 bases, with 14 bases left between them. There are 17 residues in the CDR3.

This clone has just a few counts. The chain employs TRBV5-1 and TRBJ2-6; D is possibly TRBD2 (5 bases). Trimming shortened V by 4 bases and J by 0 bases, and 11 bases separated the two germline ends. The CDR3 has 16 residues. Germline V CDR1 and CDR2: SGHRS, YFSETQ. The CDR3 protein is CASSPPEGSGANVLTF. The CDR3 DNA reads TGCGCCAGCAGCCCCCCCGAGGGCTCTGGGGCCAACGTCCTGACTTTC.

This chain joins TRBV19 and TRBJ2-5; D might be TRBD1 (5 bases). The germline V gene has CDR1 LNHDA and CDR2 SQIVND (reference sequence). V was clipped by 4 bases and J by 5 bases, with 14 bases between them. The CDR3 is 14 amino acids. The CDR3 region has the DNA TGTGCCAGTAGTAATAAGGGGCGCCGGGAGACCCAGTACTTC. Its protein is CASSNKGRRETQYF.

V usage is TRBV10-3 and J usage is TRBJ2-7, with 10 nucleotides matching TRBD2. The CDR3 sequence is 15 residues long. CDR1 and CDR2 from the germline V gene are ENHRY and SYGVKD. J was trimmed by 4 bases and V by 7 bases; bases with no gene match: 10. In DNA form, the CDR3 reads TGTGCCATCAAGGGTAGCGGGAGGAACATGTACGAGCAGTACTTC. This sequence encodes CAIKGSGRNMYEQYF.